The clone carrying this T cell receptor (beta chain) was counted a few times. Its antigen is not identified. Random hexamers primed reverse transcription of roughly 0.5 to 1 ug RNA. TCRdb analysed the immunoSEQ multiplex PCR reads with MiXCR anew, one entry per CDR3 protein. This sample carries more than 150,000 distinct CDR3 sequences, 90% to 97% of them seen once, and the ten largest clones take roughly 0.093%. These data belong to a study of CD8 T cells in Susac syndrome. Overall study context: Intravenous immunoglobulin alone or corticosteroids were being given to patients with Susac syndrome at blood draw, unless they were therapy-naive. Overall study results and limits: Clonal expansion was missing from Susac syndrome CD4+ T cell repertoires.

Trimming took off 1 base at V and 5 bases at J, with 17 bases between the two ends. The CDR3 extends over 15 amino acids. CDR1 and CDR2 (germline): GTSNPN, SVGIG (reference sequence). All included Susac syndrome patients satisfied recently defined diagnostic criteria for definite or probable disease. Negative magnetic isolation gave CD8+ and CD4+ cells; FACS enriched CD8+ TEMRA. The receptor was derived from a human donor with Susac syndrome. The sequenced sample consisted of CD4+ T cells from PBMCs. The V and J genes are TRBV30 and TRBJ1-1; no clear D. In DNA form, the CDR3 reads TGTGCCTGGAGTGATACGAGGTCGGGTGAGACTGAAGCTTTCTTT. This translates into CAWSDTRSGETEAFF.